This T cell receptor (beta chain) was recorded in a study of cytomegalovirus exposure and HLA in healthy donors. It was with 60 Vbeta and 13 Jbeta primers that the PCR ran. Assay used: immunoSEQ multiplex PCR; TCRdb lists only in-frame clones, some missing. Among about 160,000 clones listed, approximately 81% were seen once. The length of the CDR3 is 14 residues. Germline V lookup: CDR1 MNHNS, CDR2 SASEGT. V was clipped by 5 bases and J by 1 base; unmatched bases: 2. This sequence was found in a woman aged 25-40 years in good health and CMV-seropositive. Sequencing was done on a sample of PBMCs. The V and J genes are TRBV6-1 and TRBJ1-1; 9 nucleotides align to TRBD1. The CDR3 spells CASSSGQGNTEAFF. CDR3 DNA sequence: TGTGCCAGCAGTTCGGGACAGGGGAACACTGAAGCTTTCTTT.